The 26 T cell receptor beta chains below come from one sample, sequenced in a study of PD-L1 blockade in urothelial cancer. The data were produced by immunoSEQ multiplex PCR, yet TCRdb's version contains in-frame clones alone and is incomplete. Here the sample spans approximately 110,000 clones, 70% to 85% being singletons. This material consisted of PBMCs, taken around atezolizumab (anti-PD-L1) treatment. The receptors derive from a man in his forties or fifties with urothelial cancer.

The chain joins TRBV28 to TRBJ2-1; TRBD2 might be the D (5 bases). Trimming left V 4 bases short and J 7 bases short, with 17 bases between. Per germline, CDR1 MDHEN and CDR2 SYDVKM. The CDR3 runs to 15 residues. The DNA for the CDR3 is TGTGCCAGCAGTTCAAGGGCGAGGGCCCTAAATGAGCAGTTCTTC. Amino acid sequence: CASSSRARALNEQFF. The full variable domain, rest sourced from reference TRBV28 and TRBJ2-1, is DVKVTQSSRYLVKRTGEKVFLECVQDMDHENMFWYRQDPGLGLRLIYFSYDVKMKEKGDIPEGYSVSREKKERFSLILESASTNQTSMYLCASSSRARALNEQFFGPGTRLTVL.

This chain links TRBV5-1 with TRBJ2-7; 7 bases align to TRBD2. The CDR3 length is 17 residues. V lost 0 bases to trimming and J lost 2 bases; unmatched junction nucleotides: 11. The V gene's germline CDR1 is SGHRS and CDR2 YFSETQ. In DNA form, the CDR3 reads TGCGCCAGCAGCTTGGACCCGGGACGTACTAGCGCCTACGAGCAGTACTTC. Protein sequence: CASSLDPGRTSAYEQYF.

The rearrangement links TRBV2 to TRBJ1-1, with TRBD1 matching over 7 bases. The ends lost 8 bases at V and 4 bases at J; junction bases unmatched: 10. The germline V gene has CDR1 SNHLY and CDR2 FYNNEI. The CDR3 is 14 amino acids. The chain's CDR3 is CASFRGQLLTEAFF. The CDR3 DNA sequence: TGTGCCAGCTTTCGGGGACAGCTCCTCACTGAAGCTTTCTTT.

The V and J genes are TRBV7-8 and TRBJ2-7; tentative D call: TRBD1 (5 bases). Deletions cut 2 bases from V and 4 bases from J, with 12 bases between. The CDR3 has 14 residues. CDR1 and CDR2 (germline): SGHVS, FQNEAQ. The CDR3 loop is CASSLTQGVYEQYF. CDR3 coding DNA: TGTGCCAGCAGCTTAACGCAGGGCGTGTACGAGCAGTACTTC.

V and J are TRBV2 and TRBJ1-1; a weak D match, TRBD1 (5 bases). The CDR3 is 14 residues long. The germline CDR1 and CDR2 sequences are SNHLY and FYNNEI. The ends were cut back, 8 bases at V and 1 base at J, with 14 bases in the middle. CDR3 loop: CASWSRRENTEAFF. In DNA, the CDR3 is TGTGCCAGCTGGAGTCGCAGGGAGAACACTGAAGCTTTCTTT. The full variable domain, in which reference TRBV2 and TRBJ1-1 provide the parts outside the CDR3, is EPEVTQTPSHQVTQMGQEVILRCVPISNHLYFYWYRQILGQKVEFLVSFYNNEISEKSEIFDDQFSVERPDGSNFTLKIRSTKLEDSAMYFCASWSRRENTEAFFGQGTRLTVV.

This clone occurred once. CDR3 sequence: CASSITGQTTEAFF. As DNA, the CDR3 is TGTGCCAGTAGTATAACGGGACAGACCACTGAAGCTTTCTTT. The V and J genes are TRBV19 and TRBJ1-1; 7 bases align to TRBD1. The CDR3 is 14 residues long. V lost 2 bases, J lost 4 bases, and 4 bases stayed unmatched. CDR1 is LNHDA and CDR2 is SQIVND in the germline V gene (reference sequence).

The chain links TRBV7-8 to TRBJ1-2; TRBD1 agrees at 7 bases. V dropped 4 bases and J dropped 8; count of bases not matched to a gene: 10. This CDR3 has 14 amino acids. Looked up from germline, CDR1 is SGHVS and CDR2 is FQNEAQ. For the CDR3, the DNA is TGTGCCAGCAGCTCCCGACAGGGTCGGAGAGGCTACACCTTC. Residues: CASSSRQGRRGYTF.

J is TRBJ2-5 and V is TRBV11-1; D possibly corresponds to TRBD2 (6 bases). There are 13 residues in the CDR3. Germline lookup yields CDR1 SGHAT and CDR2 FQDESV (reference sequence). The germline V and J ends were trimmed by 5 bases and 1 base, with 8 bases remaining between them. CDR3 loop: CASSRDSQETQYF. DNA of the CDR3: TGTGCCAGCAGCCGGGACTCCCAAGAGACCCAGTACTTC. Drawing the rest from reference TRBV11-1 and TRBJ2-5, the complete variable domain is EAEVAQSPRYKITEKSQAVAFWCDPISGHATLYWYRQILGQGPELLVQFQDESVVDDSQLPKDRFSAERLKGVDSTLKIQPAELGDSAMYLCASSRDSQETQYFGPGTRLLVL.

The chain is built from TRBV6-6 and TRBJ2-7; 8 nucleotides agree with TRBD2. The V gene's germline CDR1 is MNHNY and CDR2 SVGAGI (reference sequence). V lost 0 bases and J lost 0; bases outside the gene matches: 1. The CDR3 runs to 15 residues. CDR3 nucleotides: TGTGCCAGCAGTTACTCGAGCGGGAGCTCCTACGAGCAGTACTTC. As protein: CASSYSSGSSYEQYF.

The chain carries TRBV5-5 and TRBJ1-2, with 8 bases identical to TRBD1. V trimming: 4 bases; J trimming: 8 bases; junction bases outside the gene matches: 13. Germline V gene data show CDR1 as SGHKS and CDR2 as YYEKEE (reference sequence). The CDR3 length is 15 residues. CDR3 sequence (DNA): TGTGCCAGCAGCCTTACCGGGACAGGATATTCGGGCTACACCTTC. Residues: CASSLTGTGYSGYTF.

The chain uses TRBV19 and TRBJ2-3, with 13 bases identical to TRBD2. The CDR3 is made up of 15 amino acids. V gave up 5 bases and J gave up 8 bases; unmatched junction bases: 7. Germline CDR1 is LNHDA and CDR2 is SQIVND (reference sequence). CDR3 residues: CASSPTSGRASTQYF. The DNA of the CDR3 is TGTGCCAGTAGTCCCACTAGCGGGAGGGCGAGTACGCAGTATTTT.

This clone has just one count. Here the CDR3 DNA reads TGTGCCAGCAGCAAGGGACTAGCGGGAGGTATCAATGAGCAGTTCTTC. It is translated as CASSKGLAGGINEQFF. V gene TRBV7-6 combines with J gene TRBJ2-1; 15 nucleotides match TRBD2. V gave up 5 bases and J gave up 6 bases; unmatched junction bases: 5. Germline CDR1 reads SGHVS; CDR2 reads FNYEAQ. This CDR3 comprises 16 residues.

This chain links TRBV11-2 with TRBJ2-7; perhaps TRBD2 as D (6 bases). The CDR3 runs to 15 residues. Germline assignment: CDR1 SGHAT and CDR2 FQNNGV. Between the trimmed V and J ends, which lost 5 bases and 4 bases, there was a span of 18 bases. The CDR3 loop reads CASSIRQAGPYEQYF. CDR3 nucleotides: TGTGCCAGCAGCATCCGGCAGGCGGGACCTTACGAGCAGTACTTC.

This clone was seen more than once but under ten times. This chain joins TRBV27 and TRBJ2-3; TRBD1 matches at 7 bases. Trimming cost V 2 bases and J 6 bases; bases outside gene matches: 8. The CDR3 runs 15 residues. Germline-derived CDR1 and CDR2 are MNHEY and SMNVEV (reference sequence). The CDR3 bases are TGTGCCAGCAGTTTAGTGAGGGGGCGCATGGATACGCAGTATTTT. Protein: CASSLVRGRMDTQYF.

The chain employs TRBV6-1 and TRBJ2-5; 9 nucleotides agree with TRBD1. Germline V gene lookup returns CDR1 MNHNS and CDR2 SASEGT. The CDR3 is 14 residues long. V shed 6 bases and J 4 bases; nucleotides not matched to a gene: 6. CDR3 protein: CASRGTGRRETQYF. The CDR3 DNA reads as TGTGCCAGCAGGGGGACAGGGCGACGAGAGACCCAGTACTTC.

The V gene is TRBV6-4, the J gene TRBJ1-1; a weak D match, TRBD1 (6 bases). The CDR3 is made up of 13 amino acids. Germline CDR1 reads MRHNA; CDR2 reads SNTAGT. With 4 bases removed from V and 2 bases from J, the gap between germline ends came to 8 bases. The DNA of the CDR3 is TGTGCCAGCAGTGTGACAGGCAACACTGAAGCTTTCTTT. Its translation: CASSVTGNTEAFF.

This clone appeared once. CDR3 nucleotide sequence: TGTGCCATCAGGGGACAGCAGAACACTGAAGCTTTCTTT. Its protein is CAIRGQQNTEAFF. The chain recombines TRBV10-3 with TRBJ1-1; 7 bases match TRBD1. J lost 1 base, V lost 6 bases, and 2 bases had no gene match. Germline V gene lookup returns CDR1 ENHRY and CDR2 SYGVKD. The CDR3 extends over 13 amino acids.

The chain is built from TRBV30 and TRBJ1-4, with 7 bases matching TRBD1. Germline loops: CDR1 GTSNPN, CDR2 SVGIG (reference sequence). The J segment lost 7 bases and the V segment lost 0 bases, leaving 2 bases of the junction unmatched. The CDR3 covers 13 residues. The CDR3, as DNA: TGTGCCTGGAGTGTACAGGGGCGTGAAAAACTGTTTTTT. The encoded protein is CAWSVQGREKLFF.

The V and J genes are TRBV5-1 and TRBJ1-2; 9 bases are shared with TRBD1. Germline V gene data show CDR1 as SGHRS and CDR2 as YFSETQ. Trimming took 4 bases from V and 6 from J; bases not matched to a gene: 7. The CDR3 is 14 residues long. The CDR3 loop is CASSTRQGGNGYTF. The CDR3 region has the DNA TGCGCCAGCAGCACGAGACAGGGGGGTAATGGCTACACCTTC.

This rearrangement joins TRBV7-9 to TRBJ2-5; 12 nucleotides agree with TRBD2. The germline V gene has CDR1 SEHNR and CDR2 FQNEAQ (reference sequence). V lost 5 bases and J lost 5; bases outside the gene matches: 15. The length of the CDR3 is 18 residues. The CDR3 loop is CASSARPRTSGIQETQYF. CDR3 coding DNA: TGTGCCAGCAGCGCCCGACCGAGGACTAGCGGGATTCAGGAGACCCAGTACTTC.

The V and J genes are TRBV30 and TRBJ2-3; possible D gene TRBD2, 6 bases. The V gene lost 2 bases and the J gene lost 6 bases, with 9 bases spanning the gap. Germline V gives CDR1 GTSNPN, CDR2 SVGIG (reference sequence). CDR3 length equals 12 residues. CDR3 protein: CAWSPGVDTQYF. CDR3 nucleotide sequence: TGTGCCTGGAGTCCGGGAGTTGATACGCAGTATTTT.

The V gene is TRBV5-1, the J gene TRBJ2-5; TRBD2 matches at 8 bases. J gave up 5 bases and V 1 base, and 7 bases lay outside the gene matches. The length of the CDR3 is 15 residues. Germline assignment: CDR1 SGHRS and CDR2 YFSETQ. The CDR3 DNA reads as TGCGCCAGCAGCTTGAGTAGCGGGGAGGGGGAGACCCAGTACTTC. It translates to CASSLSSGEGETQYF.

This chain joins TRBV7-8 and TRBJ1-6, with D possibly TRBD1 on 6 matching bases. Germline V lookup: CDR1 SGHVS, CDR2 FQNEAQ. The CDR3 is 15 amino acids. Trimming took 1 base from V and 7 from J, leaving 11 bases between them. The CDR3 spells CASSLGAGVNSPLHF. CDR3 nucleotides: TGTGCCAGCAGCTTAGGTGCAGGGGTGAATTCACCCCTCCACTTT.

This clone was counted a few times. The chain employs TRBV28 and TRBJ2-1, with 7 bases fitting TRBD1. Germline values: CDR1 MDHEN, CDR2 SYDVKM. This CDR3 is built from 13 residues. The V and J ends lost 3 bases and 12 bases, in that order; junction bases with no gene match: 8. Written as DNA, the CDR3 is TGTGCCAGCAGTTTGGGGACAGAAATTTGGCAGTTCTTC. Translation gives CASSLGTEIWQFF.

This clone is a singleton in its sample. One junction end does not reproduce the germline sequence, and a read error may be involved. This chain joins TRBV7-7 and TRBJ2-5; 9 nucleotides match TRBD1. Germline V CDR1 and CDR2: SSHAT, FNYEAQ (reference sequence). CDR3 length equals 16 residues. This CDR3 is CASSLGGQGYQETQYF. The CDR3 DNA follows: TGTGCTAGCAGCTTAGGCGGACAGGGGTACCAAGAGACCCAGTACTTC.

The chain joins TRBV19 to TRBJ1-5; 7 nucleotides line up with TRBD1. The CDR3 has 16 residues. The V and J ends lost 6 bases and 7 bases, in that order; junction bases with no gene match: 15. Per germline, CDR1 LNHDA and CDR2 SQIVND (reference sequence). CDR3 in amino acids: CASRSTPQGQGQPQHF. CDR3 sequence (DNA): TGTGCCAGTAGATCTACCCCACAGGGGCAAGGGCAGCCCCAGCATTTT.